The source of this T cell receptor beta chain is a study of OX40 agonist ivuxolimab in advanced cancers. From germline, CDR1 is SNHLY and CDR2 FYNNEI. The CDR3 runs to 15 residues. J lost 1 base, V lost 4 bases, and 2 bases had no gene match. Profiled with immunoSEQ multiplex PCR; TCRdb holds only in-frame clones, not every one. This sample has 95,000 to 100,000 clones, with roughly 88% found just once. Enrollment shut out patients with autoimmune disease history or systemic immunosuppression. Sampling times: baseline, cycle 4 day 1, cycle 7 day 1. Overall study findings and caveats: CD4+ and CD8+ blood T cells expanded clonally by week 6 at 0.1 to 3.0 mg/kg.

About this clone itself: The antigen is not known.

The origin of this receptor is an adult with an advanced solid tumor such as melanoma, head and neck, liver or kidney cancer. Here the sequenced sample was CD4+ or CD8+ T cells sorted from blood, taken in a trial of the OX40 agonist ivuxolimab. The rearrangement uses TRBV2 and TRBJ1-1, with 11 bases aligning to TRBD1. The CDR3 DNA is TGTGCCAGCAGTGGAGGACAGGGGGCGAACACTGAAGCTTTCTTT. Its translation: CASSGGQGANTEAFF.